This T cell receptor (beta chain) was sequenced for a study of PD-L1 blockade in urothelial cancer. Study details: Analyzed time points were 3 weeks (second dose) and 6 weeks after therapy began.

Clones were sequenced by immunoSEQ multiplex PCR, and TCRdb holds only the in-frame ones, with some missing. The table has tens of thousands of clones, 80% to 90% seen once. Time point: pretreatment peripheral blood. V was pared by 5 bases and J by 5 bases, with 9 bases between. Germline loops: CDR1 SGHNT, CDR2 YENEEA. This CDR3 region has 13 residues. This sequence was found in an elderly woman with urothelial cancer. This sample comprised PBMCs, obtained around atezolizumab (anti-PD-L1) treatment. This sequence joins TRBV11-3 and TRBJ2-2; weak D call: TRBD1 (6 bases). The CDR3 is CASSRTGTGELFF. In DNA, the CDR3 is TGTGCCAGCAGCCGAACAGGGACCGGGGAGCTGTTTTTT.